This TCR beta chain was sequenced in a study of blood T cell repertoires in COVID-19. Method: immunoSEQ multiplex PCR; TCRdb's copy keeps in-frame clones and lacks some. The sample contains some 27,000 clones, around 85% of which appear only once. This CDR3 is 16 amino acids long. Looked up from germline, CDR1 is MGHRA and CDR2 is YSYEKL. V lost 4 bases, J lost 4 bases, and 16 bases lay in between. The chain joins TRBV4-1 to TRBJ1-4, with D maybe TRBD1 (6 bases). The TCR comes from a human donor in a cohort sampled during active COVID-19. Source material: peripheral blood. The DNA for the CDR3 is TGCGCCAGCAGCCTCTCACCCCGACAGGATAATGAAAAACTGTTTTTT. As protein: CASSLSPRQDNEKLFF.